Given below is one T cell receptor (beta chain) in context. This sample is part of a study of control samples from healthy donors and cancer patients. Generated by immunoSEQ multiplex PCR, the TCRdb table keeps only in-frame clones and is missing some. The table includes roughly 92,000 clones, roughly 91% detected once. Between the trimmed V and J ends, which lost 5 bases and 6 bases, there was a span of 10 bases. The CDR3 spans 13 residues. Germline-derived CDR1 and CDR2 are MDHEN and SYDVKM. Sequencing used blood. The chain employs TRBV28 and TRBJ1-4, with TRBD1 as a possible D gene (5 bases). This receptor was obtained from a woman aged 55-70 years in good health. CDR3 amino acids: CASSIGTYEKLFF. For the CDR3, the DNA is TGTGCCAGCAGTATCGGGACGTATGAAAAACTGTTTTTT.